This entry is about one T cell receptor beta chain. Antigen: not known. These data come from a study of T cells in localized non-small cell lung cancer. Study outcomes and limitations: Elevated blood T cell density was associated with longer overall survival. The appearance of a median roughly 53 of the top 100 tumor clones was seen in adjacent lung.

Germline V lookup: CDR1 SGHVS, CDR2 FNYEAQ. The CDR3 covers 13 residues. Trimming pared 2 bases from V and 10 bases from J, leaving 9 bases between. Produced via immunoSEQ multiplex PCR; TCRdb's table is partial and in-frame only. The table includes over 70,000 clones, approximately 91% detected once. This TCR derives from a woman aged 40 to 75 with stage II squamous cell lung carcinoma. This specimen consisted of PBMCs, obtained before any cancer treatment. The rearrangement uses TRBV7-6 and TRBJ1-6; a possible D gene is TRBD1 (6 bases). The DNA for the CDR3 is TGTGCCAGCAGCTTATTGGGGGCCTCACCCCTCCACTTT. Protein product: CASSLLGASPLHF.